This is a list of T cell receptor beta chains from one sample in a study of cytomegalovirus exposure and HLA in healthy donors. The method was immunoSEQ multiplex PCR; TCRdb's version includes in-frame clones alone and lacks a portion of them. The profile covers 150,000 to 200,000 clones, with roughly 80% appearing a single time and 0.2% to 0.3% taken by the ten largest. The specimen sequenced was PBMCs. The origin of the receptors is a boy younger than 18 in good health and CMV-seronegative. Both conserved end residues are part of each CDR3. A D gene is named only where the DNA matches it firmly. Clone size is shown for a subset of rows, as once, few, many or a class of expanded clone.

clone size,CDR3 length,J gene,D gene,V gene,CDR3 protein,CDR3 DNA
once,13,TRBJ2-3,-,TRBV28,CASSPRGWDTQYF,TGTGCCAGCAGTCCCCGGGGGTGGGATACGCAGTATTTT
-,17,TRBJ1-1,-,TRBV19,CASTSRGEGGTDTEAFF,TGTGCCAGTACCTCACGGGGGGAGGGCGGTACGGACACTGAAGCTTTCTTT
-,16,TRBJ2-5,-,TRBV14,CASSQDQGWTEETQYF,TGTGCCAGCAGCCAAGATCAGGGGTGGACGGAAGAGACCCAGTACTTC
-,15,TRBJ1-6,TRBD1,TRBV19,CASKGGTGINSPLHF,TGTGCCAGTAAAGGCGGGACAGGGATTAATTCACCCCTCCACTTT
-,17,TRBJ2-2,TRBD2,TRBV25-1,CASSPANGLAGAGELFF,TGTGCCAGCAGCCCTGCAAACGGGCTAGCGGGAGCCGGGGAGCTGTTTTTT
-,13,TRBJ2-7,TRBD1,TRBV2,CASCWTGGYEQYF,TGTGCCAGCTGCTGGACAGGGGGCTACGAGCAGTACTTC
once,17,TRBJ2-3,-,TRBV30,CAWSGRASESSTDTQYF,TGTGCCTGGAGTGGCCGGGCTAGCGAATCTAGCACAGATACGCAGTATTTT
-,11,TRBJ1-1,-,TRBV29-1,CSVGLSTEAFF,TGCAGCGTTGGACTGAGCACTGAAGCTTTCTTT
-,14,TRBJ2-7,TRBD1,TRBV10-3,CAIMRDRSSYEQYF,TGTGCCATCATGAGGGACAGGAGCTCCTACGAGCAGTACTTC
-,14,TRBJ2-6,TRBD2,TRBV6-5,CVSAGGTGANVLTF,TGTGTTAGCGCCGGGGGGACTGGGGCCAACGTCCTGACTTTC
-,14,TRBJ1-5,-,TRBV7-8,CASSLSGPVQPQHF,TGTGCCAGCAGCCTTTCAGGGCCGGTTCAGCCCCAGCATTTT
few,15,TRBJ2-1,TRBD2,TRBV6-1,CASSERAGGVNEQFF,TGTGCCAGCAGTGAAAGAGCGGGAGGGGTCAATGAGCAGTTCTTC
-,15,TRBJ1-1,-,TRBV6-5,CASSYQGSGDTEAFF,TGTGCCAGCAGTTACCAGGGCTCTGGGGACACTGAAGCTTTCTTT
-,14,TRBJ1-1,-,TRBV9,CASSEETENTEAFF,TGTGCCAGCAGCGAGGAGACAGAGAACACTGAAGCTTTCTTT
-,13,TRBJ2-4,-,TRBV9,CASSPGGPGIQYF,TGTGCCAGCAGTCCGGGGGGCCCTGGCATTCAGTACTTC
-,13,TRBJ2-5,-,TRBV27,CASTRAGWETQYF,TGTGCCAGCACCCGAGCGGGTTGGGAGACCCAGTACTTC
-,13,TRBJ1-6,TRBD1,TRBV6-1,CASRPGQVSPLHF,TGTGCCAGCAGACCGGGACAGGTATCACCCCTCCACTTT
-,14,TRBJ2-7,-,TRBV5-1,CASSLGTGTNEQYF,TGCGCCAGCAGCTTGGGTACAGGGACGAACGAGCAGTACTTC
-,13,TRBJ1-1,TRBD1,TRBV30,CAYKQGRNTEAFF,TGTGCCTATAAACAGGGGAGGAACACTGAAGCTTTCTTT
-,13,TRBJ2-2,-,TRBV4-2,CASSQDSVGELFF,TGTGCCAGCAGCCAAGATTCCGTCGGGGAGCTGTTTTTT
-,13,TRBJ2-4,-,TRBV28,CASRRVAKNIQYF,TGTGCCAGCAGGAGGGTAGCCAAAAACATTCAGTACTTC
-,13,TRBJ2-7,-,TRBV25-1,CASLPIGEREQYF,TGTGCCAGCCTCCCAATAGGGGAAAGGGAGCAGTACTTC
-,12,TRBJ1-1,TRBD1,TRBV5-1,CASSTGQDVAFF,TGCGCCAGCAGCACCGGACAGGACGTAGCTTTCTTT
-,15,TRBJ1-1,-,TRBV4-1,CASSQDTMGGTEAFF,TGCGCCAGCAGCCAAGATACCATGGGGGGCACTGAAGCTTTCTTT
-,17,TRBJ1-3,TRBD1,TRBV19,CASSSPDRGRSGNTIYF,TGTGCCAGTAGTTCCCCGGACAGGGGGCGTTCTGGAAACACCATATATTTT
few,13,TRBJ2-1,-,TRBV9,CASSVDPFREQFF,TGTGCCAGCAGCGTAGACCCCTTCAGAGAGCAGTTCTTC
-,15,TRBJ1-6,TRBD1,TRBV5-1,CASSLTGVGNSPLHF,TGCGCCAGCAGCTTGACAGGGGTCGGTAATTCACCCCTCCACTTT
-,14,TRBJ1-6,TRBD1,TRBV9,CASSGRQGNSPLHF,TGTGCCAGCAGCGGACGACAGGGGAATTCACCCCTCCACTTT
few,15,TRBJ1-1,TRBD1,TRBV5-1,CASSGPGQGTKEAFF,TGCGCCAGCAGCGGTCCGGGACAGGGGACGAAAGAAGCTTTCTTT
-,16,TRBJ1-2,-,TRBV27,CASSPALAISYYGYTF,TGTGCCAGCAGTCCCGCATTGGCAATTTCTTACTATGGCTACACCTTC
-,13,TRBJ2-3,-,TRBV5-1,CASSYQGTDTQYF,TGCGCCAGCAGCTACCAGGGCACAGATACGCAGTATTTT
-,14,TRBJ1-1,-,TRBV19,CASMTILGNTEAFF,TGTGCCAGTATGACTATTCTGGGGAACACTGAAGCTTTCTTT
-,15,TRBJ2-3,-,TRBV15,CATSRGGLDADTQYF,TGTGCCACCAGCAGAGGAGGGCTAGACGCAGATACGCAGTATTTT
-,15,TRBJ1-2,-,TRBV6-5,CASSYTSGYNYGYTF,TGTGCCAGCAGTTATACATCGGGGTACAACTATGGCTACACCTTC
-,13,TRBJ2-2,TRBD1,TRBV6-1,CASRDRPRGELFF,TGTGCCAGCAGGGACAGGCCACGGGGGGAGCTGTTTTTT
once,15,TRBJ2-2,TRBD2,TRBV5-1,CASIEVAGTTGELFF,TGCGCCAGCATAGAGGTAGCGGGGACTACCGGGGAGCTGTTTTTT
-,15,TRBJ2-7,TRBD2,TRBV19,CASRGDGVPPYEQYF,TGTGCCAGCCGGGGGGACGGCGTGCCCCCCTACGAGCAGTACTTC
once,16,TRBJ2-1,TRBD2,TRBV4-3,CASSRTSGGEYNEQFF,TGCGCCAGCAGCCGAACTAGCGGGGGAGAATACAATGAGCAGTTCTTC
-,14,TRBJ2-7,-,TRBV6-5,CASSYSSGDYEQYF,TGTGCCAGCAGTTATTCAAGCGGAGACTACGAGCAGTACTTC
-,14,TRBJ1-1,-,TRBV19,CASSMWQGTIEAFF,TGTGCCAGTAGTATGTGGCAGGGGACAATTGAAGCTTTCTTT
-,13,TRBJ1-2,TRBD1,TRBV19,CASRNRGENGYTF,TGTGCCAGCCGTAACAGGGGTGAGAATGGCTACACCTTC
-,16,TRBJ2-7,TRBD2,TRBV27,CASSRRTSGPVYEQYF,TGTGCCAGCAGTCGACGGACTAGCGGGCCAGTCTACGAGCAGTACTTC
-,13,TRBJ1-2,TRBD1,TRBV6-1,CASANRGNYGYTF,TGTGCCAGCGCGAACAGGGGCAACTATGGCTACACCTTC
-,15,TRBJ1-3,-,TRBV9,CASSGSTVSGNTIYF,TGTGCCAGCAGCGGAAGTACAGTCTCTGGAAACACCATATATTTT
-,14,TRBJ1-5,TRBD1,TRBV2,CASRATTGDQPQHF,TGTGCCAGCAGGGCCACGACAGGGGATCAGCCCCAGCATTTT
-,15,TRBJ1-1,-,TRBV18,CASSPRQPGDTEAFF,TGTGCCAGCTCACCGAGACAGCCTGGGGACACTGAAGCTTTCTTT
-,12,TRBJ2-7,-,TRBV30,CAWSRQGGEQYF,TGTGCCTGGAGTCGGCAGGGGGGTGAGCAGTACTTC
-,14,TRBJ1-2,TRBD1,TRBV5-1,CASSLVGTGDGYTF,TGCGCCAGCAGCTTGGTAGGGACAGGGGATGGCTACACCTTC
-,14,TRBJ2-1,-,TRBV5-1,CASSFSTSYNEQFF,TGCGCCAGCAGCTTCTCGACTAGCTACAATGAGCAGTTCTTC
-,15,TRBJ2-1,-,TRBV19,CASSINRGFYNEQFF,TGTGCCAGTAGTATCAATAGGGGGTTCTACAATGAGCAGTTCTTC
-,15,TRBJ2-4,TRBD2,TRBV13,CASSPREGGVTIQYF,TGTGCCAGCAGCCCCCGGGAGGGGGGGGTCACCATTCAGTACTTC
-,14,TRBJ1-5,-,TRBV19,CASSISGSGQPQHF,TGTGCCAGTAGTATTTCTGGGTCGGGACAGCCCCAGCATTTT
-,16,TRBJ1-3,TRBD1,TRBV5-6,CASSAPSGGDRNTIYF,TGTGCCAGCAGCGCGCCCTCAGGGGGAGATAGAAACACCATATATTTT
-,14,TRBJ1-2,-,TRBV28,CASSLSRTSYGYTF,TGTGCCAGCAGTTTGTCCCGGACATCGTATGGCTACACCTTC
-,16,TRBJ2-3,TRBD2,TRBV5-1,CASSHQRGSSTDTQYF,TGCGCCAGCAGCCACCAGCGGGGATCTAGCACAGATACGCAGTATTTT
once,14,TRBJ1-1,-,TRBV11-3,CASSLTGVDTEAFF,TGTGCCAGCAGCTTAACAGGTGTAGACACTGAAGCTTTCTTT
-,15,TRBJ2-7,TRBD1,TRBV5-6,CASSLDGQETYEQYF,TGTGCCAGCAGCTTGGACGGACAGGAGACCTACGAGCAGTACTTC